These T cell receptor beta chains were read from a single sample in a study of blood T cell repertoires in COVID-19. Profiled with immunoSEQ multiplex PCR; TCRdb holds only in-frame clones, not every one. The table shows around 260,000 clones, with around 87% occurring only once. Sequenced input: peripheral blood. Source of these receptors: a woman aged 50 to 65 with acute or convalescent COVID-19. The CDR3 runs from the conserved cysteine through the conserved F or W. The order of the fields is clone size, J gene, D gene, V gene, CDR3 DNA, CDR3 protein. D genes are given only for firm matches. Some rows mark clone size as missing; the rest say once, few, many or name a class of expanded clone.

size: -; J: TRBJ1-2; D: TRBD1; V: TRBV2; DNA: TGTGCCAGCAGTCAACCGGGACAGATTTATGGCTACACCTTC; CDR3: CASSQPGQIYGYTF
size: once; J: TRBJ2-3; D: -; V: TRBV15; DNA: TGTGCCACCAGCAGATCCTATACGCAGTATTTT; CDR3: CATSRSYTQYF
size: -; J: TRBJ2-7; D: -; V: TRBV4-2; DNA: TGTGCCAGCAGCCAAGAGGTTGGCGGGCCCTCACCTTTAGAGTACTTC; CDR3: CASSQEVGGPSPLEYF
size: -; J: TRBJ1-1; D: TRBD1; V: TRBV27; DNA: TGTGCCAGCAGTTTAGACAGGGTTAACACTGAAGCTTTCTTT; CDR3: CASSLDRVNTEAFF
size: -; J: TRBJ1-6; D: TRBD1; V: TRBV7-2; DNA: TGTGCCAGCAGCTTATCCTTAACAGGGGGGGATAATTCACCCCTCCACTTT; CDR3: CASSLSLTGGDNSPLHF
size: once; J: TRBJ2-7; D: -; V: TRBV7-3; DNA: TGTGCCAGCAGCTATGGACAGACCTACGAGCAGTACTTC; CDR3: CASSYGQTYEQYF
size: once; J: TRBJ2-1; D: -; V: TRBV5-4; DNA: TGTGCCAGCAGCTTGCTAAACAATGAGCAGTTCTTC; CDR3: CASSLLNNEQFF
size: few; J: TRBJ1-3; D: -; V: TRBV10-3; DNA: TGTGCCATCAGTGAGTCGGGCAGGGTAAACACCATATATTTT; CDR3: CAISESGRVNTIYF
size: -; J: TRBJ1-1; D: TRBD1; V: TRBV24-1; DNA: TGTGCCACCAGTGATTCGACAGGGGAGTCGACTGAAGCTTTCTTT; CDR3: CATSDSTGESTEAFF
size: -; J: TRBJ2-1; D: TRBD1; V: TRBV19; DNA: TGTGCCAGTAGTTCACGGACAGGGCGGACCTACAATGAGCAGTTCTTC; CDR3: CASSSRTGRTYNEQFF
size: few; J: TRBJ1-1; D: -; V: TRBV28; DNA: TGTGCCAGCAGTTCCCTTCTAATCACTGAAGCTTTCTTT; CDR3: CASSSLLITEAFF
size: -; J: TRBJ1-2; D: -; V: TRBV19; DNA: TGTGCCAGTCGACTGCTTTCTAACTATGGCTACACCTTC; CDR3: CASRLLSNYGYTF
size: -; J: TRBJ2-1; D: TRBD2; V: TRBV27; DNA: TGTGCCAGCAGCGTTAGCGGGAGGGCCGGGAATGAGCAGTTCTTC; CDR3: CASSVSGRAGNEQFF
size: once; J: TRBJ1-5; D: TRBD1; V: TRBV10-3; DNA: TGTGCCATCAGTCCGGGACAGGGGTACTATAGCAATCAGCCCCAGCATTTT; CDR3: CAISPGQGYYSNQPQHF
size: -; J: TRBJ1-1; D: -; V: TRBV6-5; DNA: TGTGCCAGCAGTAAGGGGCCTGAAGCTTTCTTT; CDR3: CASSKGPEAFF
size: -; J: TRBJ2-3; D: TRBD2; V: TRBV27; DNA: TGTGCCAGCAGCCTACTAGCGGCACTCACAGATACGCAGTATTTT; CDR3: CASSLLAALTDTQYF
size: once; J: TRBJ2-2; D: TRBD2; V: TRBV19; DNA: TGTGCCAGTATCCGGACTAGCGGGAGTTACGGGGAGCTGTTTTTT; CDR3: CASIRTSGSYGELFF
size: -; J: TRBJ2-1; D: TRBD2; V: TRBV7-9; DNA: TGTGCCAGCAGCCCCACGCCGCTAGCGGGATTTAAGGGTCGGGATGAGCAGTTCTTC; CDR3: CASSPTPLAGFKGRDEQFF
size: -; J: TRBJ2-5; D: TRBD1; V: TRBV2; DNA: TGTGCCAGCAGCCAAAACAGGGGGGAGACCCAGTACTTC; CDR3: CASSQNRGETQYF
size: -; J: TRBJ1-5; D: -; V: TRBV6-6; DNA: TGTGCCAGCAGTTTACGACAGGATCAGCCCCAGCATTTT; CDR3: CASSLRQDQPQHF
size: -; J: TRBJ1-2; D: TRBD1; V: TRBV4-2; DNA: TGTGCCAGCAGCCAAGATTTGAGGGGGCGGTTGGGCTACACCTTC; CDR3: CASSQDLRGRLGYTF
size: -; J: TRBJ2-7; D: -; V: TRBV4-3; DNA: TGCGCCAGCAGCCTTACCTTGAGGTCCCACGCCTACGAGCAGTACTTC; CDR3: CASSLTLRSHAYEQYF
size: -; J: TRBJ1-6; D: -; V: TRBV6-5; DNA: TGTGCCAGCAGTTACAGGGGTGGCGGGGATTCACCCCTCCACTTT; CDR3: CASSYRGGGDSPLHF